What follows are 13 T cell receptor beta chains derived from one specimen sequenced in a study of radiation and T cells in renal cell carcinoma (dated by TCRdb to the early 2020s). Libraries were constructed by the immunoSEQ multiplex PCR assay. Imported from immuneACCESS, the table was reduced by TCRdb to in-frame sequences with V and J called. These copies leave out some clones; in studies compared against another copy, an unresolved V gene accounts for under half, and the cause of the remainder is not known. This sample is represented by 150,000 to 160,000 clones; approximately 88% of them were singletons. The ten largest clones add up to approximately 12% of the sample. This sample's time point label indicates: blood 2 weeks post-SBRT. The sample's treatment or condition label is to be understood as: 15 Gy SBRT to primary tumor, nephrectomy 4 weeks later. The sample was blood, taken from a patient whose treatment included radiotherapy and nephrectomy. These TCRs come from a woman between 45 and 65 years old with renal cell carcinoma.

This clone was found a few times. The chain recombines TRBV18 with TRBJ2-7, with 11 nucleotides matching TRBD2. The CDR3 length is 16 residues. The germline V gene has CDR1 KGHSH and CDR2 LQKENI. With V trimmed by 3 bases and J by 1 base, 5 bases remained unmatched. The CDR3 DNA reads TGTGCCAGCTCACCCGGACTAGCGGGCGGGTCCTACGAGCAGTACTTC. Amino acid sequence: CASSPGLAGGSYEQYF.

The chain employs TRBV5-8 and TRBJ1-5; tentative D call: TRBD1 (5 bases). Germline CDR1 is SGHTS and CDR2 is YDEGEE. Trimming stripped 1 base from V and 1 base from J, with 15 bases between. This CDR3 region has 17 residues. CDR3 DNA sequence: TGTGCCAGCAGCTTGTGGGTCGGGGGGAGAAGCAATCAGCCCCAGCATTTT. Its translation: CASSLWVGGRSNQPQHF.

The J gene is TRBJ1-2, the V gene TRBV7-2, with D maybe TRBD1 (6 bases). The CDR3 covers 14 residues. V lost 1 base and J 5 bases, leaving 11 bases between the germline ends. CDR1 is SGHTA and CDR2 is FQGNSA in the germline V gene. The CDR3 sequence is CASSLVPGQYGYTF. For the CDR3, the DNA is TGTGCCAGCAGCTTAGTCCCCGGACAGTATGGCTACACCTTC.

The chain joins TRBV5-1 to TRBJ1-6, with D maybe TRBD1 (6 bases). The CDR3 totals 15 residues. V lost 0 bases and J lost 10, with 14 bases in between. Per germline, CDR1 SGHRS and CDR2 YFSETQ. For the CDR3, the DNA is TGCGCCAGCAGCTTGGATGGGGGGCTCGGATCACCCCTCCACTTT. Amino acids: CASSLDGGLGSPLHF.

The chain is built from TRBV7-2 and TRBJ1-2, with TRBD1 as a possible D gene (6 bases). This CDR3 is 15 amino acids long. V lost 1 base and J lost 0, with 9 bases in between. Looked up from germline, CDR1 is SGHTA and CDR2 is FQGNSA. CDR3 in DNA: TGTGCCAGCAGCTTAGGTACAGGGACTAACTATGGCTACACCTTC. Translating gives CASSLGTGTNYGYTF. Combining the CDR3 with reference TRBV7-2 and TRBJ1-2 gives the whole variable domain GAGVSQSPSNKVTEKGKDVELRCDPISGHTALYWYRQSLGQGLEFLIYFQGNSAPDKSGLPSDRFSAERTGGSVSTLTIQRTQQEDSAVYLCASSLGTGTNYGYTFGSGTRLTVV.

The CDR3 DNA reads TGTGCCAGCAGTGAATGGCGGACAGACTACGAGCAGTACTTC. Its protein is CASSEWRTDYEQYF. J is TRBJ2-7 and V is TRBV6-1; the D gene is possibly TRBD1 (6 bases). Germline V gene sequence: CDR1 MNHNS, CDR2 SASEGT. Trimming pared 2 bases from V and 3 bases from J, leaving 11 bases between. The CDR3 contains 14 residues.

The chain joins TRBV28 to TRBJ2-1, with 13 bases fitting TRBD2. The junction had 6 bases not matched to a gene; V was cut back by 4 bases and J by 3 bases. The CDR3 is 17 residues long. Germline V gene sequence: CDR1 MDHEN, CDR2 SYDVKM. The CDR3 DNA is TGTGCCAGCAGTTCCTGGGGACTAGCGGGGTTCTACAATGAGCAGTTCTTC. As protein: CASSSWGLAGFYNEQFF.

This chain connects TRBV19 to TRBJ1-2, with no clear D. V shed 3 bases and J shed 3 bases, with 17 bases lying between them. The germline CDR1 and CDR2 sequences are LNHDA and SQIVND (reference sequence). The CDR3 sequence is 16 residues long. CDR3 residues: CASSIPPGKADYGYTF. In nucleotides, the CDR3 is TGTGCCAGTAGTATCCCCCCTGGCAAGGCGGACTATGGCTACACCTTC.

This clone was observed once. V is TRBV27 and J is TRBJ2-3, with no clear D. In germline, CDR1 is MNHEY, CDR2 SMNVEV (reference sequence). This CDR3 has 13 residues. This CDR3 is CATRWPGTDTQYF. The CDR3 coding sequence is TGTGCTACACGGTGGCCCGGCACAGATACGCAGTATTTT.

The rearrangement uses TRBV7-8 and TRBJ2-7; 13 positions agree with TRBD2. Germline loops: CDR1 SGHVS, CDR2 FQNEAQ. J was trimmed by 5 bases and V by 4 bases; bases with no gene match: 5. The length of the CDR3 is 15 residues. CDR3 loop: CASSSIGLAGDEQYF. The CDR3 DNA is TGTGCCAGCAGCTCGATCGGACTAGCGGGGGACGAGCAGTACTTC. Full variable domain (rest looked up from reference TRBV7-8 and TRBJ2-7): GAGVSQSPRYKVAKRGQDVALRCDPISGHVSLFWYQQALGQGPEFLTYFQNEAQLDKSGLPSDRFFAERPEGSVSTLKIQRTQQEDSAVYLCASSSIGLAGDEQYFGPGTRLTVT.

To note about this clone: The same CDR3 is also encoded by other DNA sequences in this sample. As DNA, the CDR3 is TGTGCCAGCAGCTTACGAGGCTCCAATCAGCCCCAGCATTTT. Its translation is CASSLRGSNQPQHF. V usage is TRBV7-9 and J usage is TRBJ1-5; D uncertain. Trimming stripped 2 bases from V and 3 bases from J, with 8 bases between. This CDR3 comprises 14 residues. Germline CDR1 SEHNR, CDR2 FQNEAQ (reference sequence).

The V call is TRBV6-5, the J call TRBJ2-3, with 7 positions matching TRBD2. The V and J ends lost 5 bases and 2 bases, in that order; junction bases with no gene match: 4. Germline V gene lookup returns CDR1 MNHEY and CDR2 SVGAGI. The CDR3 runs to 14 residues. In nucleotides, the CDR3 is TGTGCCAGCAGTACCGGGGGGTCCACAGATACGCAGTATTTT. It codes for CASSTGGSTDTQYF.

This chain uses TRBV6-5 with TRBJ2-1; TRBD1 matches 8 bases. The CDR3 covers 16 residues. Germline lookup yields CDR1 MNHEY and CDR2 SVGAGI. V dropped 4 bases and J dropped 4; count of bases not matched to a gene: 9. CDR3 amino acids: CASSSSFGQGYNEQFF. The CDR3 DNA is TGTGCCAGCAGTTCCAGTTTCGGACAGGGATACAATGAGCAGTTCTTC.